This T cell receptor beta chain appears in the sequencing data of a study of blood T cell repertoires in COVID-19. Whole-study context: Sample material is recorded as cDNA or gDNA derived from T cells, B-cell-depleted T cells, or PBMCs.

The CDR3 loop spans 13 amino acids. Germline CDR1 reads MNHEY; CDR2 reads SVGAGI. Trimming at V came to 7 bases and at J to 1 base, leaving 3 bases not matched to a gene. Produced via immunoSEQ multiplex PCR; TCRdb's table is partial and in-frame only. The repertoire has roughly 100,000 clones, about 85% of them found once; the top ten carry around 5.3%. This chain uses TRBV6-5 with TRBJ1-1, with 7 bases fitting TRBD1. Input material: peripheral blood. The clonotype was recovered from a woman aged 50 to 60 with COVID-19, enrolled during active disease. CDR3 nucleotides: TGTGCCAGCAATACAGGGGCGAACACTGAAGCTTTCTTT. It translates to CASNTGANTEAFF.